This T cell receptor (beta chain) is drawn from a study of T cell responses to AZD1222 COVID-19 vaccine. Overall study findings and caveats: Only six individuals given AZD1222 were seropositive at baseline.

Assay: immunoSEQ multiplex PCR; the TCRdb copy retains only in-frame clones and omits some. The table includes 100,000 to 150,000 clones, more than 85% detected once. On this clone: Its antigen is as yet unknown.

Material: peripheral blood, obtained 28 days after the second AZD1222 dose. The receptor's source is an adult who received the AZD1222 COVID-19 vaccine.

DNA for the CDR3: TGTGCCAGCAGCTCCCGGGACAGGGGGCGCGAGGGAAACACCATATATTTT. Residues: CASSSRDRGREGNTIYF. The rearrangement links TRBV9 to TRBJ1-3; 12 bases agree with TRBD1. The germline gives CDR1 SGDLS, CDR2 YYNGEE. The V gene end was trimmed by 4 bases and the J gene end by 4 bases; junction bases not matched to a gene: 9. The CDR3 contains 17 residues.